This is a list of T cell receptor beta chains from one sample in a study of T cells in Graves' hyperthyroidism and ophthalmopathy. One entry per CDR3 protein results from TCRdb running MiXCR on the multiplex PCR reads. Counted here are about 25,000 distinct CDR3 sequences, about 53% occurring once; the ten biggest clones make up around 23%. The material sequenced was blood. The receptor set was obtained from a woman in her 40s with Graves' hyperthyroidism that later progressed to Graves' ophthalmopathy. Both conserved end residues are part of each CDR3. A D gene is named only where the DNA matches it firmly. Clone size is given for some rows only: seen once, a few or many times, or a class if the clone is expanded.

v_call d_call clone_size cdr3_aa
TRBV28 - many CASSFSISAYGYTF
TRBV5-6 - many CASSVSGELFF
TRBV5-4 - many CASSPPGRTYEQYF
TRBV20-1 TRBD2 - CSARPPGRAYNEQFF
TRBV24-1 - - CATSDHSGRNGELFF
TRBV20-1 TRBD1 - CSASKEPTGFGYTF
TRBV19 - - CASSKTPSPGHEQFF
TRBV27 - few CASTSGGLTEAFF
TRBV7-8 - few CASSLDLVYSYEQYF
TRBV7-3 - - CASSLEWDTDTQYF
TRBV15 - medium-sized CATSRRETEAFF
TRBV7-9 TRBD1 - CASSFGPQGAYGYTF
TRBV29-1 - - CSVQGGGGELFF
TRBV5-1 - - CASSLGQESTGELFF
TRBV29-1 TRBD2 few CSLRPGGSKDEQFF
TRBV20-1 TRBD2 - CSASGRVSYNEQFF
TRBV20-1 TRBD2 many CSARWSLAGGPPGTQYF
TRBV7-2 - - CASSLRATNYGYTF
TRBV25-1 TRBD2 once CASSVSGSSYEQHF
TRBV7-3 - medium-sized CASSLGGGQPQHF
TRBV20-1 TRBD1 - CSAPWTGSDEKLFF
TRBV12-3/TRBV12-4 - medium-sized CASTLSGTYGYTF
TRBV5-4 - medium-sized CASSPGGQQETQYF
TRBV5-6 - - CASSSAGAGQYF
TRBV19 TRBD2 medium-sized CASSKLAGGPINEQFF
TRBV7-9 - medium-sized CASSLFGTGANVLTF
TRBV6-4 - many CASTEGQGMETQYF
TRBV19 - few CASSPSRQAGNQPQHF
TRBV3-1 - - CASSWRGRSNEKLFF
TRBV7-9 TRBD1 - CASSSPGQGLETQYF
TRBV2 - - CASSTGQPDTQYF
TRBV3-1 TRBD2 - CASSQDRASGIQETQYF
TRBV19 - - CASRGDQSYEQYF